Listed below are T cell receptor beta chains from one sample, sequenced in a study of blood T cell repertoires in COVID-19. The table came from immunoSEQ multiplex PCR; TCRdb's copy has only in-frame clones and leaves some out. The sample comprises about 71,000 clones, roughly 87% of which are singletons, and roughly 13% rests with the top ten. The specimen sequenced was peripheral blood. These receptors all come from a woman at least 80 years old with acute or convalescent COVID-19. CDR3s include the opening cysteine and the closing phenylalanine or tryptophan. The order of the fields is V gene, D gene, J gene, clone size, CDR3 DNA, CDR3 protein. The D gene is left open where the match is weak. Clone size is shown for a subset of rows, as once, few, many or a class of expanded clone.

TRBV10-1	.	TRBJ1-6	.	TGCGCCAGCAGTGAAGACAGCATTTCACCCCTCCACTTT	CASSEDSISPLHF
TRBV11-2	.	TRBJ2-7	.	TGTGCCAGCAGCTTAGGGCTAGGGAGCTCCTACGAGCAGTACTTC	CASSLGLGSSYEQYF
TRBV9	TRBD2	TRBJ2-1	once	TGTGCCAGCAGCGTAGCGGGAGGGCCGCAGTTCTTC	CASSVAGGPQFF
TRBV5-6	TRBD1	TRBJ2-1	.	TGTGCCAGCAGCCGGGGACAGTACAATGAGCAGTTCTTC	CASSRGQYNEQFF
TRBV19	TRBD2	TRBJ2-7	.	TGTGCCAGTAGCCTTACGGGACTAGCGCACGAGCAGTACTTC	CASSLTGLAHEQYF
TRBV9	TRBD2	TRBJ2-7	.	TGTGCCAGCAGCCCGGGGCTAGCGGAAAACTACGAGCAGTACTTC	CASSPGLAENYEQYF
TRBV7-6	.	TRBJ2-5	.	TGTGCCAGCAGCTTAGTTGCCCTAGCGGAGACCCAGTACTTC	CASSLVALAETQYF
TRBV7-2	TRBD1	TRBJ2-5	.	TGTGCCAGCAGCAAGGACAGGGCTCCAGAGACCCAGTACTTC	CASSKDRAPETQYF
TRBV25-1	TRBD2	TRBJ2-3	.	TGTGCCAGCAGAAGGACTAGCGGGAGAACGGGTGTGCGAGATACGCAGTATTTT	CASRRTSGRTGVRDTQYF
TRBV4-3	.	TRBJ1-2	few	TGCGCCAGCAGCCAAGATCGACTAGTTCGAGGGAGCGGCTACACCTTC	CASSQDRLVRGSGYTF
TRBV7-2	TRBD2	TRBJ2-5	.	TGTGCCAGCAGCTTAGGTCTAGCGGGAGGTCAAGAGACCCAGTACTTC	CASSLGLAGGQETQYF
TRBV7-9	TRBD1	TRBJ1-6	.	TGTGCCAGCAGCTTACGCGGACAGGGGGAAAATTCACCCCTCCACTTT	CASSLRGQGENSPLHF
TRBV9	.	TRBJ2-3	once	TGTGCCAGCAGCGTAGATCTGGCGGGAAGCCCCTGCTTT	CASSVDLAGSPCF
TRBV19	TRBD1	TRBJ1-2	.	TGTGCCAGTAGTGTCAGACAGGGTTCGTATGGCTACACCTTC	CASSVRQGSYGYTF
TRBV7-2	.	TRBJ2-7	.	TGTGCCAGCAGCTTATCGACTCTTCTCTACGAGCAGTACTTC	CASSLSTLLYEQYF
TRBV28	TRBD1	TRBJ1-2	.	TGTGCCAGCAGGTCCGGGACAGGGTCGAATGGCTACACCTTC	CASRSGTGSNGYTF
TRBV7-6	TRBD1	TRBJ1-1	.	TGTGCCAGCAGCTTAGCGGGGACAGGGGTGAACACTGAAGCTTTCTTT	CASSLAGTGVNTEAFF
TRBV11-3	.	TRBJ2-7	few	TGTGCCAGCAGCTTGGGTAGCTTAAGGGAGCAGTACTTC	CASSLGSLREQYF
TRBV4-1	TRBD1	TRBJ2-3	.	TGCGCCAGCAGCCGGGACAGGGTTTCCGCAGATACGCAGTATTTT	CASSRDRVSADTQYF
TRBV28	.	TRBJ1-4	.	TGTGCCAGCAGTAGAGGTGTAGGCAATACTAATGAAAAACTGTTTTTT	CASSRGVGNTNEKLFF
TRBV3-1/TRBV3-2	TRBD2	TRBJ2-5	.	TGTGCCAGCAGCCAAGTGGCGGGAGGGCCCCAGACCCAGTACTTC	CASSQVAGGPQTQYF
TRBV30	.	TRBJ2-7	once	TGTGCCTGGAGTGTAGGACAGTTCTCCTACGAGCAGTACTTC	CAWSVGQFSYEQYF
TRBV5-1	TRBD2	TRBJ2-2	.	TGCGCCAGCAGCTCGCGGACTAGCGGGAGCACCGGGGAGCTGTTTTTT	CASSSRTSGSTGELFF
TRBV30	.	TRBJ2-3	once	TGTGCCGCATTCGGGATCTCCACAGATACGCAGTATTTT	CAAFGISTDTQYF
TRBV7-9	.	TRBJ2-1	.	TGTGCCAGCAGCTTAGGTGGAGGAGTGCCCAATGAGCAGTTCTTC	CASSLGGGVPNEQFF
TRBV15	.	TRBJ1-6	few	TGTGCCACCAGCCTCAGGGGAAATTCACCCCTCCACTTT	CATSLRGNSPLHF
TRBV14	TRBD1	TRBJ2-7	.	TGTGCCAGCAGCTCCCGGACAGGTCTAAAGTACTTC	CASSSRTGLKYF
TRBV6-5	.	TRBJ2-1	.	TGTGCCAGCAGCTTGAGCGGGAGAGGGGGCGGTGAGCAGTTCTTC	CASSLSGRGGGEQFF
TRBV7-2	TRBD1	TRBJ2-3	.	TGTGCCAGCAGCCCCGGACAGGGGAGAGGCACAGATACGCAGTATTTT	CASSPGQGRGTDTQYF
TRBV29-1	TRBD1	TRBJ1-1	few	TGCAGCGGGGGGACAGACTACACTGAAGCTTTCTTT	CSGGTDYTEAFF
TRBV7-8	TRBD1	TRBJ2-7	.	TGTGCCAGCAGCGCAGACAGGGGGCGTAGAGCGTCGGCCTACGAGCAGTACTTC	CASSADRGRRASAYEQYF
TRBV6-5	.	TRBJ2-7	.	TGTGCCAGCAGTTACGCGGCAGGGTCCTACGAGCAGTACTTC	CASSYAAGSYEQYF
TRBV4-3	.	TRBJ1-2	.	TGCGCCAGCAGCCAGGGGTTGTTTAGCGGTGGCTACACCTTC	CASSQGLFSGGYTF
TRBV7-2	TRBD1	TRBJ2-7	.	TGTGCCAGCAGCAGGGACAGGGTCTACGAGCAGTACTTC	CASSRDRVYEQYF
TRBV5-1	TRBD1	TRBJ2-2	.	TGCGCCAGCAGCTCCGACAGGGGGCATTTTACCGGGGAGCTGTTTTTT	CASSSDRGHFTGELFF
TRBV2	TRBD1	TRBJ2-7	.	TGTGCCAGCATGCCTCCCGCGACGGACAGGGCCTACGAGCAGTACTTC	CASMPPATDRAYEQYF
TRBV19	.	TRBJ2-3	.	TGTGCCAGTAGTATACAGGTTGGCACAGATACGCAGTATTTT	CASSIQVGTDTQYF
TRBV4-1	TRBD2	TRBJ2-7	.	TGCGCCAGCAGCCAGATTCCCCTTAGCGGGAGGTTTTTTTCCGAGCAGTACTTC	CASSQIPLSGRFFSEQYF
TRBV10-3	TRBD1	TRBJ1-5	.	TGTGCCATCAGGGGCGGGACAGCGGAGCCCCAGCATTTT	CAIRGGTAEPQHF
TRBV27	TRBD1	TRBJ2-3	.	TGTGCCAGCAGTTTCCTCAGGGGGCGCATTTCAGATACGCAGTATTTT	CASSFLRGRISDTQYF
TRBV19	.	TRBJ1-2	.	TGTGCCAGTAGGGGGGCGTCCTATGGCTACACCTTC	CASRGASYGYTF
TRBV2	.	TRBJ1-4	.	TGTGCCAGCAGTGAAGTAGTCACTAATGAAAAACTGTTTTTT	CASSEVVTNEKLFF